The sequence of this TCR beta chain was determined in a study of monozygotic twins with inflammatory bowel disease. Broader study findings: Telling different T cell subtypes apart from each other was not possible. Similarity of repertoires did not differ between concordant and discordant twins, possibly from limited power.

Every donor provided one blood sample measuring 2.5 to 3 ml. Regarding this clonotype: Its antigen is unknown.

Germline V CDR1 and CDR2: SGHNT, YENEEA. This CDR3 is built from 14 residues. The TCR libraries each used total RNA (approximately 3,200 ng per library). No DNA is given; TCRdb re-called the 5' RACE reads and lists each CDR3 protein once. In total, the table holds around 370,000 distinct CDR3 sequences. Sample: blood. This TCR came from a human donor with ulcerative colitis or Crohn's disease, or a healthy co-twin of an affected twin (not recorded which). The chain links TRBV11-3 to TRBJ1-1; TCRdb's assignment of TRBD1 cannot be checked, as there is no DNA. CDR3 sequence reads: CASSSNRRNTEAFF. The entire variable domain, with the rest obtained from reference TRBV11-3 and TRBJ1-1, is as follows: EAGVVQSPRYKIIEKKQPVAFWCNPISGHNTLYWYLQNLGQGPELLIRYENEEAVDDSQLPKDRFSAERLKGVDSTLKIQPAELGDSAVYLCASSSNRRNTEAFFGQGTRLTVV.